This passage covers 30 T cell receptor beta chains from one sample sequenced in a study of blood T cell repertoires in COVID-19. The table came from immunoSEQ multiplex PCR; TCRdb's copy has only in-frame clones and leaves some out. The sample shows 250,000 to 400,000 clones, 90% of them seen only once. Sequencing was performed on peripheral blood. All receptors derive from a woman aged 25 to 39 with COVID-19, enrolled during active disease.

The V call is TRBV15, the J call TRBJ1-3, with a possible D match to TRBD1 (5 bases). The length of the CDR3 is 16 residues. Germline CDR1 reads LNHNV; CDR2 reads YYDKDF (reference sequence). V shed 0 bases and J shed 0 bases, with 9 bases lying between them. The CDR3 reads CATSRDKTVSGNTIYF. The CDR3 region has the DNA TGTGCCACCAGCAGAGATAAGACAGTCTCTGGAAACACCATATATTTT.

As DNA, the CDR3 is TGTGCCAGCAGTCTGACAGGGGGTGTTCTAGCTTTCTTT. It specifies CASSLTGGVLAFF. The chain couples TRBV28 to TRBJ1-1, with TRBD1 matching over 9 bases. Per the germline V gene, CDR1 is MDHEN and CDR2 is SYDVKM. This CDR3 has 13 residues. J lost 10 bases, V lost 5 bases, and 8 bases had no gene match.

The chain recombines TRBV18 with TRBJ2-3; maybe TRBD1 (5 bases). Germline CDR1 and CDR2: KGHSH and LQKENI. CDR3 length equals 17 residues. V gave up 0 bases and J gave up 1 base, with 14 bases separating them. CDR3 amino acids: CASSPPVFRAGTDTQYF. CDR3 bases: TGTGCCAGCTCACCACCGGTTTTCAGGGCGGGCACAGATACGCAGTATTTT. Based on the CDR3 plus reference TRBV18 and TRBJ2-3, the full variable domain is NAGVMQNPRHLVRRRGQEARLRCSPMKGHSHVYWYRQLPEEGLKFMVYLQKENIIDESGMPKERFSAEFPKEGPSILRIQQVVRGDSAAYFCASSPPVFRAGTDTQYFGPGTRLTVL.

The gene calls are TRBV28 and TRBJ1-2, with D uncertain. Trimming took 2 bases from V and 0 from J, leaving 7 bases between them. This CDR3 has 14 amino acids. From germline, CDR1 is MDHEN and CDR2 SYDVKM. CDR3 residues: CASSLEVPNYGYTF. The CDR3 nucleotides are TGTGCCAGCAGTTTAGAGGTTCCTAACTATGGCTACACCTTC.

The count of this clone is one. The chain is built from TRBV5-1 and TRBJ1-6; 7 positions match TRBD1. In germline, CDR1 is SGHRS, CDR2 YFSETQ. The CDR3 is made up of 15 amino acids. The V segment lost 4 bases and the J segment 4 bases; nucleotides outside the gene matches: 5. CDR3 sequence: CASSDEGAYNSPLHF. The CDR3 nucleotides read TGCGCCAGCAGCGACGAGGGGGCGTATAATTCACCCCTCCACTTT.

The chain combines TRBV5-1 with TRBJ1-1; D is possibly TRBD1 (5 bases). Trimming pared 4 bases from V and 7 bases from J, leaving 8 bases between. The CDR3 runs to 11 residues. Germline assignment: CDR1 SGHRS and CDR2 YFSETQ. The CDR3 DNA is TGCGCCAGCAGCGCAGGGAATGAAGCTTTCTTT. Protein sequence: CASSAGNEAFF.

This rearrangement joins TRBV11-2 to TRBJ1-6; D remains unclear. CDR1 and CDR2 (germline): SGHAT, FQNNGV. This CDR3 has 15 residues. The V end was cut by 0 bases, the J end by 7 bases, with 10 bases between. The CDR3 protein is CASSLDLTENSPLHF. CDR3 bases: TGTGCCAGCAGCTTAGATTTGACTGAAAATTCACCCCTCCACTTT.

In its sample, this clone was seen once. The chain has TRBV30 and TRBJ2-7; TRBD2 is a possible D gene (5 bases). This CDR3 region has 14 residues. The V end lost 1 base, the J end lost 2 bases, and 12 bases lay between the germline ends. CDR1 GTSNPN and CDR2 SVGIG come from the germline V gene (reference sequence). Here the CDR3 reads CAWSGGRAPYEQYF. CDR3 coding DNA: TGTGCCTGGAGTGGTGGGAGAGCCCCCTACGAGCAGTACTTC.

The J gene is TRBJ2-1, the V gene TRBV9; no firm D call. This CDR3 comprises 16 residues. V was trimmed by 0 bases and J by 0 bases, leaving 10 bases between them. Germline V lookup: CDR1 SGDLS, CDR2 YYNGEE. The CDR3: CASSVVVVSSYNEQFF. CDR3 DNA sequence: TGTGCCAGCAGCGTAGTGGTCGTTAGCTCCTACAATGAGCAGTTCTTC. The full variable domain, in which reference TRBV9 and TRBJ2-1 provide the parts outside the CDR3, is DSGVTQTPKHLITATGQRVTLRCSPRSGDLSVYWYQQSLDQGLQFLIQYYNGEERAKGNILERFSAQQFPDLHSELNLSSLELGDSALYFCASSVVVVSSYNEQFFGPGTRLTVL.

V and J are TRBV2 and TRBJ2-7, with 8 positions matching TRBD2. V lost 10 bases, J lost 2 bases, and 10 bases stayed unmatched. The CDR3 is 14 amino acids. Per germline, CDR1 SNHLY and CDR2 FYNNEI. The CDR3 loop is CATSGGDGTYEQYF. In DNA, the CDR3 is TGTGCCACCTCGGGGGGGGACGGCACCTACGAGCAGTACTTC.

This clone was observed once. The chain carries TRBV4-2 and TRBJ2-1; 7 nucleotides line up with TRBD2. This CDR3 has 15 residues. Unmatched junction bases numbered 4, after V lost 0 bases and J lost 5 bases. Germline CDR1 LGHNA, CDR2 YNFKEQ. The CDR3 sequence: CASSQDGTSDNEQFF. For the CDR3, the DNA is TGTGCCAGCAGCCAAGATGGTACTAGCGACAATGAGCAGTTCTTC.

DNA for the CDR3: TGTGCCAGCAGCTCGACGGGTGGTTCACCCCTCCACTTT. It translates to CASSSTGGSPLHF. This chain uses TRBV28 with TRBJ1-6; D is uncertain. V was trimmed by 6 bases and J by 9 bases, leaving 12 bases between them. Germline lookup yields CDR1 MDHEN and CDR2 SYDVKM. This CDR3 comprises 13 residues.

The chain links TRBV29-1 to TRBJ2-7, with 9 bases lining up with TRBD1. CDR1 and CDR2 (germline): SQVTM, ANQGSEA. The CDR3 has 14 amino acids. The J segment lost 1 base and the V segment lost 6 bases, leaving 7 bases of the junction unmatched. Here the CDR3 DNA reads TGCAGCGTGATCCGGGACAGGGTGTCCTACGAGCAGTACTTC. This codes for CSVIRDRVSYEQYF.

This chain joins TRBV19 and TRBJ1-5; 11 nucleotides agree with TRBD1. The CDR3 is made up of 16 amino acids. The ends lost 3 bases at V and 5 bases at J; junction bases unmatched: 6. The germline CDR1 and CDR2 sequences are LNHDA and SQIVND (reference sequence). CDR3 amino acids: CASSMDRGRGDQPQHF. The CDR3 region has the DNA TGTGCCAGTAGTATGGACAGGGGGCGCGGAGATCAGCCCCAGCATTTT.

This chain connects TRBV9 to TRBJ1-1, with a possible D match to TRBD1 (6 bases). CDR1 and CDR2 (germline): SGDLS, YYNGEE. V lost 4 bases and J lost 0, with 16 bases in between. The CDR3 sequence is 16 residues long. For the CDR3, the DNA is TGTGCCAGCAGCCGACGGGACACAGCGATGAACACTGAAGCTTTCTTT. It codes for CASSRRDTAMNTEAFF. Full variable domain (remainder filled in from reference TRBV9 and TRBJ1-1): DSGVTQTPKHLITATGQRVTLRCSPRSGDLSVYWYQQSLDQGLQFLIQYYNGEERAKGNILERFSAQQFPDLHSELNLSSLELGDSALYFCASSRRDTAMNTEAFFGQGTRLTVV.

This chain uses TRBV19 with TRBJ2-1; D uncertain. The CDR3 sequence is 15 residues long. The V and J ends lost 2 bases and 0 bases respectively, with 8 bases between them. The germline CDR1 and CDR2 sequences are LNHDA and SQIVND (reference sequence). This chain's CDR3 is CASSITTGSYNEQFF. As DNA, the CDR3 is TGTGCCAGTAGTATAACCACGGGCTCCTACAATGAGCAGTTCTTC.

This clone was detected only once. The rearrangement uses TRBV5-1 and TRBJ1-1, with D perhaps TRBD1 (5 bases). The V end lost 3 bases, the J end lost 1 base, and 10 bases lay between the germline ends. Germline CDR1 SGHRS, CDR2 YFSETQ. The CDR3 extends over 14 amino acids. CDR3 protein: CASSSGGGNTEAFF. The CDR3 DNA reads TGCGCCAGCAGCTCGGGGGGTGGGAACACTGAAGCTTTCTTT.

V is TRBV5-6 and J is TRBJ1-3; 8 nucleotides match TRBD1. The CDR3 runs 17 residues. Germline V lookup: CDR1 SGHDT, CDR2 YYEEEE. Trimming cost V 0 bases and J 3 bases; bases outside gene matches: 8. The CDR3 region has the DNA TGTGCCAGCAGCTTGGAAGGCCAGGGGGCTGTTGGAAACACCATATATTTT. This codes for CASSLEGQGAVGNTIYF. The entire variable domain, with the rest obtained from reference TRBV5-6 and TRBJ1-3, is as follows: DAGVTQSPTHLIKTRGQQVTLRCSPKSGHDTVSWYQQALGQGPQFIFQYYEEEERQRGNFPDRFSGHQFPNYSSELNVNALLLGDSALYLCASSLEGQGAVGNTIYFGEGSWLTVV.

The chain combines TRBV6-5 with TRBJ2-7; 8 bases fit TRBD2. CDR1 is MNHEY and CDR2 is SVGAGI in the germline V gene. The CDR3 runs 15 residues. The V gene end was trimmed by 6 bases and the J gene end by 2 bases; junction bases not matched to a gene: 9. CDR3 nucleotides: TGTGCCAGCAGAAACCCGACTAGCGCGACCTACGAGCAGTACTTC. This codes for CASRNPTSATYEQYF.

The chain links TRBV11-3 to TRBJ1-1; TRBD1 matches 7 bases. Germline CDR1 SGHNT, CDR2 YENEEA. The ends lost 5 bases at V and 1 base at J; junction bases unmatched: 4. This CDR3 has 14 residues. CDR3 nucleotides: TGTGCCAGCAGCAAGGGACAGTCGAACACTGAAGCTTTCTTT. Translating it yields CASSKGQSNTEAFF.

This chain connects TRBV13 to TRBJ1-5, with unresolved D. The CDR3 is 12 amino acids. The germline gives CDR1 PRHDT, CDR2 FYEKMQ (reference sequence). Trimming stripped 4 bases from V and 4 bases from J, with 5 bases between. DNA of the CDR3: TGTGCCAGCAGCTCTCTTAATCAGCCCCAGCATTTT. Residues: CASSSLNQPQHF.

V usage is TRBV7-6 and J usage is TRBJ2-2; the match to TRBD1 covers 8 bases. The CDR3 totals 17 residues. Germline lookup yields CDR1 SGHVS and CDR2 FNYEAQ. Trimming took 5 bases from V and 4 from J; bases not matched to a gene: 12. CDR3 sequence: CASSRGAGGDGTGELFF. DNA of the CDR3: TGTGCCAGCAGCAGGGGAGCAGGGGGCGATGGCACCGGGGAGCTGTTTTTT.

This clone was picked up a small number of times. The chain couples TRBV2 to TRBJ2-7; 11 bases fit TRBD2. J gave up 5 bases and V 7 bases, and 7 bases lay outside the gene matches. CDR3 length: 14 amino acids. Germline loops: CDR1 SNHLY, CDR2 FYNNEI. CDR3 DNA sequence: TGTGCCAGCACTGGGTCTAGCGGGAGGAACGAGCAGTACTTC. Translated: CASTGSSGRNEQYF. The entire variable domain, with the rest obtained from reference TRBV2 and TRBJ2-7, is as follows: EPEVTQTPSHQVTQMGQEVILRCVPISNHLYFYWYRQILGQKVEFLVSFYNNEISEKSEIFDDQFSVERPDGSNFTLKIRSTKLEDSAMYFCASTGSSGRNEQYFGPGTRLTVT.

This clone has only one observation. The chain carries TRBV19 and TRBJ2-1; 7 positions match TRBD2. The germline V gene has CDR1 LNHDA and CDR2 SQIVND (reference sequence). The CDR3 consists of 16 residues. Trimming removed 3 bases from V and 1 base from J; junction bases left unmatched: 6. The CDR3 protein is CASSMPSGTSYNEQFF. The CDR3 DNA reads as TGTGCCAGTAGTATGCCCAGCGGGACTTCCTACAATGAGCAGTTCTTC. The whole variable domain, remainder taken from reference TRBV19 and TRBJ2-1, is DGGITQSPKYLFRKEGQNVTLSCEQNLNHDAMYWYRQDPGQGLRLIYYSQIVNDFQKGDIAEGYSVSREKKESFPLTVTSAQKNPTAFYLCASSMPSGTSYNEQFFGPGTRLTVL.

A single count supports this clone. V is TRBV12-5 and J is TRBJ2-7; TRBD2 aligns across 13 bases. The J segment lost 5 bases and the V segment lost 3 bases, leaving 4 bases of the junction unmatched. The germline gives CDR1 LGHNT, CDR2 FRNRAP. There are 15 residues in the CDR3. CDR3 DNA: TGTGCTAGTGGTTTCACCGGACTAGCGGGAGACGAGCAGTACTTC. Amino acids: CASGFTGLAGDEQYF. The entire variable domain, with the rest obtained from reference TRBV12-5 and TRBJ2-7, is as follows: DARVTQTPRHKVTEMGQEVTMRCQPILGHNTVFWYRQTMMQGLELLAYFRNRAPLDDSGMPKDRFSAEMPDATLATLKIQPSEPRDSAVYFCASGFTGLAGDEQYFGPGTRLTVT.

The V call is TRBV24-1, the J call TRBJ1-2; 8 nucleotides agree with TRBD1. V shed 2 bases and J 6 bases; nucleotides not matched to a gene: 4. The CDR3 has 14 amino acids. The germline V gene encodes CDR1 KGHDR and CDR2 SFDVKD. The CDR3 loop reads CATSDWTGNHGYTF. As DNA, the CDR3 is TGTGCCACCAGTGATTGGACAGGGAACCATGGCTACACCTTC.

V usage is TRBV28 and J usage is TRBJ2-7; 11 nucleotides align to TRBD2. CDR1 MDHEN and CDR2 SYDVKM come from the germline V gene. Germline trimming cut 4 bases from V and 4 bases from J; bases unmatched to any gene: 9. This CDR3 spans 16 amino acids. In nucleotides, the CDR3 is TGTGCCAGCAGTTCCGCTGTAGCGGGAGGGCCTTACGAGCAGTACTTC. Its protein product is CASSSAVAGGPYEQYF.

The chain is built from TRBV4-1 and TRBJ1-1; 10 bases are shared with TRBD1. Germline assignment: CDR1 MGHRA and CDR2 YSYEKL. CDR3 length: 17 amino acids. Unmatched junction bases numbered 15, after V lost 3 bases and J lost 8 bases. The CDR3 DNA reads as TGCGCCAGCAGCCAGCAAAAACGAGCCGGGACAGGGGAGGAAGCTTTCTTT. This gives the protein CASSQQKRAGTGEEAFF.

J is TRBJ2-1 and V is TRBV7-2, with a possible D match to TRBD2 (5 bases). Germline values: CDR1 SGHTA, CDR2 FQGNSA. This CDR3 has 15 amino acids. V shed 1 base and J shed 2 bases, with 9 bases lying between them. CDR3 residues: CASSLVEETYNEQFF. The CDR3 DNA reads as TGTGCCAGCAGCTTAGTGGAGGAAACCTACAATGAGCAGTTCTTC.

The DNA of the CDR3 is TGTGCCAGCAGCTTAGAATGGCCCAAGAAAGAGACCCAGTACTTC. Amino acid sequence: CASSLEWPKKETQYF. The chain recombines TRBV7-2 with TRBJ2-5; D not certain. The CDR3 sequence is 15 residues long. Trimming took 1 base from V and 3 from J, leaving 12 bases between them. Germline loops: CDR1 SGHTA, CDR2 FQGNSA.